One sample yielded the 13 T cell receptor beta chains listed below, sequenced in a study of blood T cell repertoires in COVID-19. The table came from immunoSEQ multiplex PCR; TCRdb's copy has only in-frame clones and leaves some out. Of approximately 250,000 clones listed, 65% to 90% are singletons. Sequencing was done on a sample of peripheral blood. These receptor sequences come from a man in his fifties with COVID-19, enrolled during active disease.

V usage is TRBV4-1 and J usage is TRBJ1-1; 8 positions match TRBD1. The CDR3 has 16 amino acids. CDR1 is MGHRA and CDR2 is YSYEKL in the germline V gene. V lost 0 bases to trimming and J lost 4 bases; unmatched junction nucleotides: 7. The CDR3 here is CASSQDGQGVFTEAFF. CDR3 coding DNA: TGCGCCAGCAGCCAAGACGGACAGGGAGTTTTCACTGAAGCTTTCTTT.

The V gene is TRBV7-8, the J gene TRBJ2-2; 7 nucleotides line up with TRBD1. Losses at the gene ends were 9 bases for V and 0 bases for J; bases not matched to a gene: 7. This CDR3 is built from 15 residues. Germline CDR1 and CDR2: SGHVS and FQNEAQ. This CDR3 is CASPSTGANTGELFF. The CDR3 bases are TGTGCCAGTCCCTCCACAGGGGCGAACACCGGGGAGCTGTTTTTT. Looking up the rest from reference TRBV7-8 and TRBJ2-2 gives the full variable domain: GAGVSQSPRYKVAKRGQDVALRCDPISGHVSLFWYQQALGQGPEFLTYFQNEAQLDKSGLPSDRFFAERPEGSVSTLKIQRTQQEDSAVYLCASPSTGANTGELFFGEGSRLTVL.

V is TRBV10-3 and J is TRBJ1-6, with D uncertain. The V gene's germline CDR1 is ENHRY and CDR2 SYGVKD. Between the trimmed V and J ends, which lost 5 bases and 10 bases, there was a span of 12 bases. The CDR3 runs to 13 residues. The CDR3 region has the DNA TGTGCCATCAGTCGCGCGGCCGGGTCACCCCTCCACTTT. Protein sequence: CAISRAAGSPLHF.

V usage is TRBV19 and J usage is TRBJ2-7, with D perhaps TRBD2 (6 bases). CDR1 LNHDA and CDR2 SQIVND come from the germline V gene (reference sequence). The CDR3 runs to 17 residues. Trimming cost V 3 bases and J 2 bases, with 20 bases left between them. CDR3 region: CASSMRAGREYTYEQYF. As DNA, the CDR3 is TGTGCCAGTAGTATGAGAGCGGGCAGGGAGTATACCTACGAGCAGTACTTC. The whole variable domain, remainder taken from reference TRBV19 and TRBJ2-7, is DGGITQSPKYLFRKEGQNVTLSCEQNLNHDAMYWYRQDPGQGLRLIYYSQIVNDFQKGDIAEGYSVSREKKESFPLTVTSAQKNPTAFYLCASSMRAGREYTYEQYFGPGTRLTVT.

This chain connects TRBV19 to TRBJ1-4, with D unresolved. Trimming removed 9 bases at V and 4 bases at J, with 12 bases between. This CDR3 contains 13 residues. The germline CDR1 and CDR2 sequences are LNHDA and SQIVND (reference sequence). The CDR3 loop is CASRGIFNEKLFF. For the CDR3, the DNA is TGTGCCAGCCGCGGGATCTTTAATGAAAAACTGTTTTTT.

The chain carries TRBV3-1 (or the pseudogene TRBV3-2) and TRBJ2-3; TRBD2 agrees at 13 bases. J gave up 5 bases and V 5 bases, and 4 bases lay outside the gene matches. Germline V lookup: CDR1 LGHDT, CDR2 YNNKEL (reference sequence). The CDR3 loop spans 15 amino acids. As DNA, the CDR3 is TGTGCCAGCAGCGGACTAGCGGGGGTGATAGATACGCAGTATTTT. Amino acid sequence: CASSGLAGVIDTQYF.

The CDR3 sequence is CASSLEASRDYTF. The CDR3 DNA sequence: TGTGCCAGCAGCTTAGAGGCCTCGAGGGACTACACCTTC. The V call is TRBV7-8, the J call TRBJ1-2; D unclear. This CDR3 has 13 residues. Germline CDR1 is SGHVS and CDR2 is FQNEAQ. The ends were cut back, 1 base at V and 10 bases at J, with 13 bases in the middle. The whole variable domain, filled in from reference TRBV7-8 and TRBJ1-2, reads GAGVSQSPRYKVAKRGQDVALRCDPISGHVSLFWYQQALGQGPEFLTYFQNEAQLDKSGLPSDRFFAERPEGSVSTLKIQRTQQEDSAVYLCASSLEASRDYTFGSGTRLTVV.

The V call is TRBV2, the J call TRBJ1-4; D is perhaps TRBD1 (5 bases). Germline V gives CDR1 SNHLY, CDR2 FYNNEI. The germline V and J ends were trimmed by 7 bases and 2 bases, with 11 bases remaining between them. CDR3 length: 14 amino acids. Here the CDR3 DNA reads TGTGCCAGCATTGGACAAGCTACTAATGAAAAACTGTTTTTT. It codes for CASIGQATNEKLFF.

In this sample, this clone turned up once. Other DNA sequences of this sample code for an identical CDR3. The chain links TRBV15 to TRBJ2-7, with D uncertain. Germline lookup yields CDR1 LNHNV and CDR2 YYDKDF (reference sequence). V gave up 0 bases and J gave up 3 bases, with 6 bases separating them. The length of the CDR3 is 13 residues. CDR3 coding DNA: TGTGCCACCAGCAGAGATCCGGGCTACGAGCAGTACTTC. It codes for CATSRDPGYEQYF.

The CDR3 bases are TGTGCCACCAGTGATTTGCGGGAGGGCAAGAGCTCCTACAATGAGCAGTTCTTC. The encoded protein is CATSDLREGKSSYNEQFF. The chain carries TRBV24-1 and TRBJ2-1; 8 bases agree with TRBD2. Trimming removed 0 bases from V and 0 bases from J; junction bases left unmatched: 6. CDR3 size: 18 residues. Germline CDR1 and CDR2: KGHDR and SFDVKD.

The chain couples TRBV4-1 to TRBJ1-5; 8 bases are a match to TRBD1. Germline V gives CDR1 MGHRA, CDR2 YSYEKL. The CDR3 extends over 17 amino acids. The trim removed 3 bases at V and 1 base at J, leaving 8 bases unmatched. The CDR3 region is CASSHSTGVGSNQPQHF. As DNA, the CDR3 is TGCGCCAGCAGCCATTCGACAGGGGTGGGGAGCAATCAGCCCCAGCATTTT.

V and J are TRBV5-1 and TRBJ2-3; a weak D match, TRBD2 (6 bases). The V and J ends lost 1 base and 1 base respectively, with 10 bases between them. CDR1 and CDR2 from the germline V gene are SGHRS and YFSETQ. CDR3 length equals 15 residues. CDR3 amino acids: CASSLKGGGTDTQYF. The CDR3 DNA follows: TGCGCCAGCAGCTTGAAGGGAGGAGGCACAGATACGCAGTATTTT.

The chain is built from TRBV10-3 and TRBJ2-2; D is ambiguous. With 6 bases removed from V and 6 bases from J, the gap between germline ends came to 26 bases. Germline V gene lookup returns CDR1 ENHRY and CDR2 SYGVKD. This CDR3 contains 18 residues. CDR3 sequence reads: CAISPWSPSLGSAGELFF. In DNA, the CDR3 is TGTGCCATCAGCCCTTGGTCGCCTTCGCTCGGGTCCGCCGGGGAGCTGTTTTTT.